This entry concerns a single T cell receptor (beta chain). Its target is not known. The data were taken from a study of graft-versus-host responses after intestinal transplantation. Germline V lookup: CDR1 MDHEN, CDR2 SYDVKM. V dropped 2 bases and J dropped 4 bases, with 12 bases sitting between them. The CDR3 consists of 14 residues. TCRdb keeps only in-frame clones here, not all; method: immunoSEQ multiplex PCR. Here the sample spans about 94,000 clones, 90% to 95% being singletons. V is TRBV28 and J is TRBJ2-7; D might be TRBD1 (6 bases). Specimen: unstimulated CD8+ T cells sorted from spleen or lymph node cells, collected before intestinal transplant. This sequence was found in a human donor who received an intestinal transplant. The CDR3 protein is CASSLPGVGYEQYF. The CDR3 bases are TGTGCCAGCAGTTTACCAGGGGTTGGTTACGAGCAGTACTTC.